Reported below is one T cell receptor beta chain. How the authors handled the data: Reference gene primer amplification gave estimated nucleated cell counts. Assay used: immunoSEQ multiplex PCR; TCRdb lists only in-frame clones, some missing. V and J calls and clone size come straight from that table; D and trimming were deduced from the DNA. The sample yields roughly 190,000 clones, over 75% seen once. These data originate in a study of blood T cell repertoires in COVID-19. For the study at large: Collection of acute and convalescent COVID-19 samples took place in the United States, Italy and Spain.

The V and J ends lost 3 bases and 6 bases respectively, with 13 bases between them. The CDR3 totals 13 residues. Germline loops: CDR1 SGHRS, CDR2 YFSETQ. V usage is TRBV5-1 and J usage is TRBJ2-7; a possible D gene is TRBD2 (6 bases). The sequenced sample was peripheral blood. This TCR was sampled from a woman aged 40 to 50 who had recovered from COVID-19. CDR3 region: CASSSPGGGEQYF. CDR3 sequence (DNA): TGCGCCAGCAGCTCCCCCGGGGGAGGCGAGCAGTACTTC.